This record looks at one TCR beta chain sequence and its context. Its antigen is currently unknown. Each donor supplied under 3 ml of blood. These data originate in a study of monozygotic twins with inflammatory bowel disease. Study-level points and caveats: Those with IBD had lower TCRbeta diversity (inverse Simpson) than their healthy co-twins did.

UMIs that included a 6-nucleotide sample barcode were added by template switching, which took place during cDNA synthesis. No DNA is given; TCRdb re-called the 5' RACE reads and lists each CDR3 protein once. The repertoire shows about 210,000 distinct CDR3 sequences; the top ten hold less than 2%. This TCR came from a human donor with ulcerative colitis or Crohn's disease, or a healthy co-twin of an affected twin (not recorded which). Input material: blood.

CDR3 in amino acids: CASSQGGQGYNSPLHF. J is TRBJ1-6 and V is TRBV4-2; TCRdb reports TRBD1, a call that lacks DNA to check it against. The CDR3 sequence is 16 residues long. Germline V gene lookup returns CDR1 LGHNA and CDR2 YNFKEQ.